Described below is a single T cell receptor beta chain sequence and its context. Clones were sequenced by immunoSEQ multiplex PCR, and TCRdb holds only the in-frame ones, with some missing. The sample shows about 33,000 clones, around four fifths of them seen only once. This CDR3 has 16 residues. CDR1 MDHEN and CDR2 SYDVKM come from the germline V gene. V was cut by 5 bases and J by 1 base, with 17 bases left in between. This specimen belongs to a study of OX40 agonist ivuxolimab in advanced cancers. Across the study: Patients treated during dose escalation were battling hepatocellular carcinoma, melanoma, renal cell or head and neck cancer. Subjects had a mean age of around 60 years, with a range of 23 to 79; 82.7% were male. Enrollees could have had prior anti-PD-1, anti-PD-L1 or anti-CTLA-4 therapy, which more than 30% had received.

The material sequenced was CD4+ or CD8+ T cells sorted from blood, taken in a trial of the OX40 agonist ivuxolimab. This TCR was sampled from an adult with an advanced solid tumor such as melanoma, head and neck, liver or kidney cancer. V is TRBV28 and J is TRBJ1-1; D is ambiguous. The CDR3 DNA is TGTGCCAGCAGTCTAGACCCTGTGGGGTCGAACACTGAAGCTTTCTTT. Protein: CASSLDPVGSNTEAFF.